Listed below are T cell receptor beta chains from one sample, sequenced in a study of cytomegalovirus exposure and HLA in healthy donors. The table came from immunoSEQ multiplex PCR; TCRdb's copy has only in-frame clones and leaves some out. Of about 170,000 clones listed, roughly 85% were seen once; the top ten hold over 2%. The source material was PBMCs. These receptors all come from a man aged 25 to 45 in good health and CMV-seropositive. CDR3s leave out the opening cysteine and the closing phenylalanine or tryptophan. D genes are given only for firm matches.

d_gene | v_gene | CDR3aa
- | TRBV9 | ASSSWNTGELF
- | TRBV4-3 | ASSRDSPQGEQF
TRBD1 | TRBV7-9 | ASSLNRGYADTQY
- | TRBV18 | ASSPALGGKNYGYT
- | TRBV4-3 | ASSQDLEGRSGANVLT
- | TRBV5-1 | ASSLEWPYNEQF
- | TRBV19 | ASRGTLTNEKLF
- | TRBV9 | ASSVGMGRAPYNEQF
- | TRBV4-1 | ASSQDPRVENNEQF
- | TRBV4-1 | ASSQDRIHGYT
- | TRBV11-2 | ASSLMPSRETQY
TRBD1 | TRBV7-9 | ASSKGQGVEETQY
TRBD2 | TRBV7-2 | ASSLRNKLTSGQNIQY
- | TRBV5-1 | ASSLEATNTGELF
TRBD1 | TRBV6-5 | ASSYDRVTGNTIY
TRBD2 | TRBV7-3 | ASSFSGGPNEQF
TRBD1 | TRBV9 | ASSYGTGEEQF
TRBD2 | TRBV5-1 | ASSPTSGRAHEQY
- | TRBV27 | ASTSRGGTRNSPLH
- | TRBV18 | ASSPGESSYNEQF
- | TRBV9 | ASSVAEMNTEAF
- | TRBV19 | ASIRGVMNTEAF
TRBD1 | TRBV25-1 | ASSTRTGYTAEKLF
- | TRBV9 | ASSVGGLGQPQH
TRBD1 | TRBV7-8 | ASSLHPGGLGDTQY
TRBD1 | TRBV7-9 | ASKRGQGYGELF
TRBD2 | TRBV7-9 | SSSLAGGSYEQY
TRBD1 | TRBV5-4 | ASSGIDRGSNQY
TRBD1 | TRBV11-2 | ASSLNRGPQQY
- | TRBV7-2 | ASSRDILNTEAF
TRBD1 | TRBV25-1 | ASRGQGKPNTEAF
- | TRBV10-3 | AISASQVISNQPQH
- | TRBV7-8 | ASSVGSTEAF
- | TRBV9 | ASSPDLGRTEAF
TRBD2 | TRBV5-1 | ASSHGGKFSGNAYNEQF
TRBD1 | TRBV29-1 | SVFRPGTGINTEAF
TRBD2 | TRBV5-1 | ASSLNSGRETQY
TRBD2 | TRBV29-1 | SVLAERYLDTQY
- | TRBV7-8 | ASSLEWGGPSGNTIY